These T cell receptor beta chains were read from a single sample in a study of T-cell reconstitution after alpha-beta-depleted transplantation in children. TCRdb ran MiXCR on the PCR reads and lists one entry per CDR3 protein. The repertoire holds about 600,000 distinct CDR3 sequences, with 13% as singletons. Source: PBMCs, mostly from graft donor cells, taken 360 days after TCRalphabeta/CD19-depleted stem cell transplant. The source of these receptors is a male patient between 5 and 17 years old who had a stem cell transplant for acute myeloid leukemia, so the T cells may come from the graft donor. The CDR3 runs from the conserved cysteine through the conserved F or W. D genes are given only for firm matches. Clone size, where shown, is once, few, many, or a class for clones that have expanded.

>TRBJ2-7|TRBV7-9|NA|NA
TGTGCCAGCAGCCATATAAACGAGCAGTACTTC
CASSHINEQYF
>TRBJ2-6|TRBV13|NA|many
TGTGCCAGCAGCTTAGCCTTCAGGTCCGACGGCGGAGCTGGGGCCAACGTCCTGACTTTC
CASSLAFRSDGGAGANVLTF
>TRBJ2-2|TRBV7-9|TRBD1|NA
TGTGCCAGCCCTCGAGACAGGGGGCTGTTAAACACCGGGGAGCTGTTTTTT
CASPRDRGLLNTGELFF
>TRBJ2-7|TRBV4-1|NA|NA
TGCGCCAGCAGCCCACAGGGCCCTCGATCCTACGAGCAGTACTTC
CASSPQGPRSYEQYF
>TRBJ2-1|TRBV27|TRBD1|NA
TGTGCCAGCAGACCCACCCCCGGGACAGGATACAATGAGCAGTTCTTC
CASRPTPGTGYNEQFF
>TRBJ2-7|TRBV14|TRBD2|NA
TGTGCCAGCAGCCAAGATCGAGTCCCCGGGACTAGCGGGTTCGCCTACGAGCAGTACTTC
CASSQDRVPGTSGFAYEQYF
>TRBJ2-1|TRBV3-1|TRBD2|NA
TGTGCCAGTACGGGGACTAGCGGGATGGTGTACAATGAGCAGTTCTTC
CASTGTSGMVYNEQFF
>TRBJ2-1|TRBV12-3/TRBV12-4|NA|NA
TGTGCCAGCATCCCGACCGGATACAATGAGCAGTTCTTC
CASIPTGYNEQFF
>TRBJ2-1|TRBV4-2|NA|few
TGTGCCAGCAGCCAAGAGGCGGGAAAATACAATGAGCAGTTCTTC
CASSQEAGKYNEQFF
>TRBJ2-7|TRBV28|NA|NA
TGTGCCAGCAGTTTACCCAAAACCCTCGGGGGCAGGGAACGAGCCTACGAGCAGTACTTC
CASSLPKTLGGRERAYEQYF
>TRBJ2-5|TRBV28|TRBD1|few
TGTGCCAGCAGCCGGGGACAGAAAGAGACCCAGTACTTC
CASSRGQKETQYF
>TRBJ2-1|TRBV18|NA|NA
TGTGCCAGCTCCCCTGAGGGTGAGCAGTTCTTC
CASSPEGEQFF
>TRBJ2-7|TRBV11-1|TRBD1|NA
TGTGCCAGCAGCTTGGACAGGGTTGGCGAGCAGTACTTC
CASSLDRVGEQYF
>TRBJ2-2|TRBV27|NA|many
TGTGCCAGCAGTTTACTAGTTCGGCAGACCGGGGAGCTGTTTTTT
CASSLLVRQTGELFF
>TRBJ2-1|TRBV7-2|NA|NA
TGTGCCAGCAGAAACAGGGACACGTTCGATGAGCAGTTCTTC
CASRNRDTFDEQFF
>TRBJ2-5|TRBV7-3|NA|NA
TGTGCCAGCAGCTCCCCAGGGGGGAGAGAGACCCAGTACTTC
CASSSPGGRETQYF
>TRBJ2-5|TRBV5-1|NA|many
TGCGCCAGCAGCTTGATCGGCTCCGCCAGGGCTCAAGAGACCCAGTACTTC
CASSLIGSARAQETQYF
>TRBJ2-7|TRBV7-2|NA|many
TGTGCCAGCAGCTTAGCGGGAGTAACCTACGAGCAGTACTTC
CASSLAGVTYEQYF
>TRBJ2-1|TRBV25-1|TRBD1|NA
TGTGCCAGCAGTGAACAACCCCCGGGACAGGGATTGTACAATGAGCAGTTCTTC
CASSEQPPGQGLYNEQFF
>TRBJ1-2|TRBV29-1|NA|many
TGCAGCGCGTGGGCAACCTATGGCTACACCTTC
CSAWATYGYTF
>TRBJ2-7|TRBV7-6|NA|few
TGTGCCAGCAGCTTACAATGGGGGGGCCCCTACGAGCAGTACTTC
CASSLQWGGPYEQYF
>TRBJ2-1|TRBV6-5|TRBD2|NA
TGTGCCAGCAGTTACTCTGGACTAGTCAATGAGCAGTTCTTC
CASSYSGLVNEQFF
>TRBJ2-7|TRBV3-1|NA|few
TGTGCCAGCAGCCAGGAGACACCGACGGTTAGGGGCGAGCAGTACTTC
CASSQETPTVRGEQYF
>TRBJ2-5|TRBV19|NA|few
TGTGCCAGTAGTATAGGATGGGGGATCCAAGAGACCCAGTACTTC
CASSIGWGIQETQYF
>TRBJ1-4|TRBV6-2/TRBV6-3|NA|few
TGTGCCAGCAGTTACGACGGGCTAAATGAAAAACTGTTTTTT
CASSYDGLNEKLFF
>TRBJ1-5|TRBV12-3/TRBV12-4|NA|NA
TGTGCCAGCAGTCGGGGGCAAGAGCAGCCCCAGCATTTT
CASSRGQEQPQHF
>TRBJ1-2|TRBV5-1|TRBD1|NA
TGCGCCAGCAGCCTACCTCAGGGGGCAGTGGAAGGCTACACCTTC
CASSLPQGAVEGYTF
>TRBJ2-1|TRBV4-3|TRBD2|few
TGCGCCAGCAGCCAAGATAACCCTAGCGGAGACTACAATGAGCAGTTCTTC
CASSQDNPSGDYNEQFF
>TRBJ2-2|TRBV7-3|TRBD2|few
TGTGCCAGCAGCATGGGACTAGCGGGCAAAACCGGGGAGCTGTTTTTT
CASSMGLAGKTGELFF
>TRBJ2-7|TRBV14|NA|many
TGTGCCAGCAGTTACGTCCCCTACGAGCAGTACTTC
CASSYVPYEQYF
>TRBJ1-1|TRBV7-9|NA|many
TGTGCCAGCAGCTTATCCGCGACGGGGCGATTGAACACTGAAGCTTTCTTT
CASSLSATGRLNTEAFF
>TRBJ1-2|TRBV29-1|NA|NA
TGCAGCGTTACACAGCCTTTCAACTATGGCTACACCTTC
CSVTQPFNYGYTF
>TRBJ2-7|TRBV5-1|TRBD1|NA
TGCGCCAGCAGCTTACCGGGACAGGGAGGGATGACCTCCTACGAGCAGTACTTC
CASSLPGQGGMTSYEQYF
>TRBJ2-7|TRBV28|TRBD1|few
TGTGCCAGCAGGTACGGGACAGGGACCTACGAGCAGTACTTC
CASRYGTGTYEQYF
>TRBJ2-5|TRBV4-2|NA|few
TGTGCCAGCAGCCAAGATCCACCCGACAGGGAGACCCAGTACTTC
CASSQDPPDRETQYF
>TRBJ2-5|TRBV6-2/TRBV6-3|TRBD2|NA
TGTGCCAGCAGTCTGAACCCGGGACTAGGGCTCCAAGAGACCCAGTACTTC
CASSLNPGLGLQETQYF
>TRBJ2-5|TRBV21-1|NA|NA
TGTGCCAGCAGCAAAGGGGTCAATCCCCAGTACTTC
CASSKGVNPQYF